The entry that follows covers one T cell receptor beta chain sequence. The antigen it recognizes is unknown. No base quality values were provided; no much bigger clone lies one nucleotide off. Whole blood was collected in K2EDTA tubes by collaborating institutions according to the institutions' own protocols. For TCRbeta analysis, collaborators shipped samples as frozen whole blood, isolated PBMCs, or DNA extracted from either of those sample types. From cysteine to phenylalanine, the CDR3 is 20 amino acids long. Of all the DNA, just the CDR3 is kept, 60 bases in frame from base 1. Trimming costs V 6 bases and J 0 bases, and their ends lie 24 bases apart. Looking up the germline V gene yields CDR1 SGHVS and CDR2 FQNEAQ. TCRbeta CDR3 regions were amplified from genomic DNA using the immunoSEQ Assay, a bias-controlled multiplex PCR. The published analysis was carried out like this. Within the assay, amplification of reference gene primers was used to estimate how many nucleated cells each sample contained. To quantify the absolute abundance of each unique TCRbeta CDR3 rearrangement, sequence reads were collapsed and filtered. For each sample, productive Simpson clonality was calculated as the square root of Simpson's diversity index over productive rearrangements. TCRdb re-hosts the immuneACCESS table, in-frame sequences only. Its copies lack some clones; in the studies checked, an unresolved V gene accounts for under half of them, and the cause for the rest is not known. From that table come the V and J calls and clone size; the DNA was used to work out D and trimming. The sample contains 250,000 to 350,000 clones, roughly 90% of them found a single time. Of the sample, less than 2.5% falls within the top ten clones.

This specimen comes from a study of blood T cell repertoires in COVID-19 (dated by TCRdb to 2018 to 2021). With regard to the full study: Samples from collaborators originated in the United States, Italy and Spain and spanned both the acute and convalescent phases of COVID-19. The prospective study material was composed of cDNA or gDNA derived from T cells, B-cell-depleted T cells, or PBMCs. Deeply sampled blood TCRbeta repertoires from subjects exposed to, actively infected with, or recovered from COVID-19 were included in the dataset. The repertoires were made available in a free public database intended to serve as a resource for research on the immune response to SARS-CoV-2. Samples were obtained from the ongoing ImmuneRACE study (first 160 participants) and from approximately 1,200 subjects provided by 6 global collaborators. The sample metadata nearly always contained a de-identified subject ID, COVID-19 status, age in years and sex. Where HLA class I and class II types were available, the types were taken from metadata supplied by the sample provider, not from assay-based typing. What the study reported, not specific to this receptor: Clinical and demographic metadata were provided uncurated, with the amount varying by source and participant.

The receptor was isolated from a man younger than 35 with active or convalescent COVID-19. The chain uses TRBV7-8 and TRBJ2-6, with TRBD2 perhaps the D gene, on 7 matching bases. The sequenced material came from peripheral blood. The CDR3: CASSYPRGGKLSSGANVLTF. The DNA is TGTGCCAGCAGTTACCCTAGGGGGGGCAAACTTAGCTCTGGGGCCAACGTCCTGACTTTC. Extended through the reference TRBV7-8 and TRBJ2-6 proteins, this CDR3 yields the full variable domain: GAGVSQSPRYKVAKRGQDVALRCDPISGHVSLFWYQQALGQGPEFLTYFQNEAQLDKSGLPSDRFFAERPEGSVSTLKIQRTQQEDSAVYLCASSYPRGGKLSSGANVLTFGAGSRLTVL.